Shown below are 25 T cell receptor beta chains from a single sample sequenced in a study of T-cell memory formation after mild COVID-19. From the 5' RACE reads, TCRdb called clonotypes with MiXCR, one entry per CDR3 protein. Found here are about 560,000 distinct CDR3 sequences, roughly 21% of them singletons; the top ten hold under 8.5%. The sample comprised PBMCs or a T cell subset sorted from them (not recorded which). The receptors derive from an adult woman who had mild COVID-19 (a few samples of this study predate the infection). Cell type and time point are not known.

The V call is TRBV19, the J call TRBJ1-2; a possible D gene is TRBD1 (5 bases). The CDR3 length is 16 residues. The germline CDR1 and CDR2 sequences are LNHDA and SQIVND (reference sequence). The V end was cut by 0 bases, the J end by 4 bases, with 15 bases between. CDR3 in amino acids: CASSIEPTGTSYGYTF. The CDR3 DNA sequence: TGTGCCAGTAGTATAGAACCCACCGGGACCTCCTATGGCTACACCTTC.

The chain carries TRBV12-3 or TRBV12-4 and TRBJ1-2; 7 bases are a match to TRBD1. CDR3 length: 15 residues. V lost 3 bases to trimming and J lost 5 bases; unmatched junction nucleotides: 9. The CDR3 is CASSFTGEFWYGYTF. The CDR3 DNA is TGTGCCAGCAGTTTTACAGGGGAATTCTGGTATGGCTACACCTTC.

This clonotype was counted only a few times. This CDR3 is CASSLAGTAAKAFF. The CDR3 DNA sequence: TGCGCCAGCAGCTTGGCCGGGACTGCTGCTAAAGCTTTCTTT. The chain links TRBV5-1 to TRBJ1-1, with TRBD1 as a possible D gene (5 bases). The V end was cut by 0 bases, the J end by 9 bases, with 15 bases between. Germline V CDR1 and CDR2: SGHRS, YFSETQ. The CDR3 consists of 14 residues.

The chain couples TRBV5-1 to TRBJ2-7; 9 nucleotides align to TRBD2. The germline gives CDR1 SGHRS, CDR2 YFSETQ. With V trimmed by 0 bases and J by 4 bases, 5 bases remained unmatched. The CDR3 consists of 15 residues. CDR3 coding DNA: TGCGCCAGCAGCTTGGCCGCGGGGGGGCCTTACGAGCAGTACTTC. This encodes CASSLAAGGPYEQYF.

The V call is TRBV12-3 or TRBV12-4, the J call TRBJ1-5; tentatively, D is TRBD1 (6 bases). V was clipped by 6 bases and J by 0 bases, with 15 bases between them. This CDR3 spans 16 amino acids. CDR3 loop: CASSLRGAYSNQPQHF. For the CDR3, the DNA is TGTGCCAGCAGCCTAAGGGGGGCTTATAGCAATCAGCCCCAGCATTTT.

This clonotype was detected only a few times. The chain uses TRBV29-1 and TRBJ2-3; 7 bases line up with TRBD2. Germline CDR1 and CDR2: SQVTM and ANQGSEA. J gave up 4 bases and V 3 bases, and 7 bases lay outside the gene matches. The CDR3 is made up of 14 amino acids. The CDR3, as DNA: TGCAGCGTTGATGGGGTAGCGGGCTCAGATACGCAGTATTTT. Encoded protein: CSVDGVAGSDTQYF.

V gene TRBV7-9 combines with J gene TRBJ2-2; D unresolved. Between the trimmed V and J ends, which lost 10 bases and 5 bases, there was a span of 11 bases. Germline assignment: CDR1 SEHNR and CDR2 FQNEAQ (reference sequence). CDR3 length: 12 residues. The CDR3 DNA follows: TGTGCCACTACCCTTCGAACCGGGGAGCTGTTTTTT. Translating gives CATTLRTGELFF.

The sample holds a few counts of this clonotype. The chain carries TRBV28 and TRBJ2-1; 8 nucleotides agree with TRBD1. The CDR3 is 14 amino acids. Germline V lookup: CDR1 MDHEN, CDR2 SYDVKM. Trimming cost V 6 bases and J 6 bases; bases outside gene matches: 7. The CDR3 reads CASRRQGSVNEQFF. DNA of the CDR3: TGTGCCAGCAGGAGACAGGGGTCGGTCAATGAGCAGTTCTTC. Full variable domain (rest looked up from reference TRBV28 and TRBJ2-1): DVKVTQSSRYLVKRTGEKVFLECVQDMDHENMFWYRQDPGLGLRLIYFSYDVKMKEKGDIPEGYSVSREKKERFSLILESASTNQTSMYLCASRRQGSVNEQFFGPGTRLTVL.

The chain links TRBV4-2 to TRBJ2-5; 8 nucleotides line up with TRBD2. The CDR3 extends over 16 amino acids. Germline CDR1 LGHNA, CDR2 YNFKEQ. Unmatched junction bases numbered 8, after V lost 0 bases and J lost 5 bases. For the CDR3, the DNA is TGTGCCAGCAGCCAAGAAGGCCGGGGGGGCCGGGAGACCCAGTACTTC. Translating gives CASSQEGRGGRETQYF.

The V and J genes are TRBV30 and TRBJ1-2, with no clear D. V was clipped by 2 bases and J by 7 bases, with 17 bases between them. This CDR3 has 14 amino acids. Germline V gene data show CDR1 as GTSNPN and CDR2 as SVGIG (reference sequence). The CDR3 region is CAWSSGGSRLGYTF. The CDR3 DNA follows: TGTGCCTGGAGTTCAGGTGGCTCACGGCTTGGCTACACCTTC.

This clonotype was detected many times. The chain employs TRBV12-3 or TRBV12-4 and TRBJ2-2, with 7 bases fitting TRBD1. V shed 1 base, J shed 5 bases, and the junction held 4 bases outside the gene matches. CDR3 length: 15 amino acids. The CDR3 nucleotides read TGTGCCAGCAGTTTAGGACAGGGAAGAACCGGGGAGCTGTTTTTT. As protein: CASSLGQGRTGELFF.

This chain connects TRBV7-2 to TRBJ2-1, with 7 positions matching TRBD2. With 4 bases clipped from V and 7 bases from J, the junction kept 13 bases outside the gene matches. This CDR3 has 16 residues. Per the germline V gene, CDR1 is SGHTA and CDR2 is FQGNSA. The CDR3 nucleotides are TGTGCCAGCAGCTCCCTCGGGGCGGGAGTTGGGAATGAGCAGTTCTTC. Amino acid sequence: CASSSLGAGVGNEQFF.

The chain is built from TRBV20-1 and TRBJ1-3; no clear D gene. Germline CDR1 and CDR2: DFQATT and SNEGSKA (reference sequence). V lost 6 bases, J lost 1 base, and 13 bases lay in between. CDR3 size: 14 residues. The CDR3 bases are TGCAGTGCACTATCACCCGCTTCTGGAAACACCATATATTTT. Translation: CSALSPASGNTIYF.

This clonotype showed up many times. This chain uses TRBV24-1 with TRBJ2-7; 9 bases agree with TRBD2. V dropped 5 bases and J dropped 2; count of bases not matched to a gene: 9. The CDR3 extends over 16 amino acids. The germline gives CDR1 KGHDR, CDR2 SFDVKD. The DNA of the CDR3 is TGTGCCACCAGTGCCCGTAGCGGGAGTGGGCCCTACGAGCAGTACTTC. Residues: CATSARSGSGPYEQYF.

The chain combines TRBV4-1 with TRBJ1-5, with D possibly TRBD1 on 5 matching bases. V shed 1 base and J shed 2 bases, with 9 bases lying between them. The germline V gene has CDR1 MGHRA and CDR2 YSYEKL. The CDR3 is made up of 15 amino acids. Written as DNA, the CDR3 is TGCGCCAGCAGCCAAGTGGGGGGGGGCAATCAGCCCCAGCATTTT. It codes for CASSQVGGGNQPQHF.

The rearrangement joins TRBV9 to TRBJ2-2; 16 nucleotides align to TRBD2. Germline assignment: CDR1 SGDLS and CDR2 YYNGEE. The CDR3 has 16 amino acids. The V gene end was trimmed by 4 bases and the J gene end by 6 bases; junction bases not matched to a gene: 3. CDR3 nucleotides: TGTGCCAGCAGCCCCGGGACTAGCGGGGGGGCCGGGGAGCTGTTTTTT. It specifies CASSPGTSGGAGELFF.

V gene TRBV5-5 combines with J gene TRBJ2-7; 7 nucleotides align to TRBD1. The ends lost 2 bases at V and 1 base at J; junction bases unmatched: 6. Germline CDR1 reads SGHKS; CDR2 reads YYEKEE (reference sequence). The CDR3 is 15 amino acids. CDR3 sequence: CASSFGPDRSYEQYF. For the CDR3, the DNA is TGTGCCAGCAGCTTCGGACCGGACAGGTCCTACGAGCAGTACTTC.

This chain links TRBV11-3 with TRBJ2-1; 7 nucleotides agree with TRBD2. From germline, CDR1 is SGHNT and CDR2 YENEEA. The CDR3 runs 13 residues. The J segment lost 12 bases and the V segment lost 0 bases, leaving 5 bases of the junction unmatched. The CDR3 DNA follows: TGTGCCAGCAGCTTAGAGCTAGCGGTTGGGCAGTTCTTC. Translation gives CASSLELAVGQFF. Supplemented by reference TRBV11-3 and TRBJ2-1, the full variable domain reads EAGVVQSPRYKIIEKKQPVAFWCNPISGHNTLYWYLQNLGQGPELLIRYENEEAVDDSQLPKDRFSAERLKGVDSTLKIQPAELGDSAVYLCASSLELAVGQFFGPGTRLTVL.

This clonotype was observed many times. The V and J genes are TRBV5-4 and TRBJ1-2; possible D gene TRBD1, 5 bases. The V gene lost 5 bases and the J gene lost 2 bases, with 16 bases spanning the gap. The CDR3 is 15 amino acids. Germline CDR1 and CDR2: SGHNT and YYREEE (reference sequence). For the CDR3, the DNA is TGTGCCAGCAGGATCCAGGGTTTCGGCAACTATGGCTACACCTTC. Translating gives CASRIQGFGNYGYTF.

This clonotype appeared a few times. The CDR3 DNA reads TGTGCCACCAGCCCCCGAAGCGGGGGGCGATACAATGAGCAGTTCTTC. Its protein is CATSPRSGGRYNEQFF. V gene TRBV24-1 combines with J gene TRBJ2-1; 9 bases map to TRBD2. Germline trimming cut 7 bases from V and 4 bases from J; bases unmatched to any gene: 10. The germline CDR1 and CDR2 sequences are KGHDR and SFDVKD. The CDR3 is made up of 16 amino acids.

V usage is TRBV5-4 and J usage is TRBJ2-5; possible D gene TRBD2, 6 bases. The CDR3 contains 13 residues. Looked up from germline, CDR1 is SGHNT and CDR2 is YYREEE (reference sequence). The V end was cut by 3 bases, the J end by 5 bases, with 11 bases between. The CDR3 protein is CASSSYGGETQYF. The CDR3, as DNA: TGTGCCAGCAGCTCTTATGGGGGGGAGACCCAGTACTTC.

The chain joins TRBV7-9 to TRBJ2-7, with 8 bases that match TRBD2. The CDR3 contains 15 residues. The ends lost 4 bases at V and 4 bases at J; junction bases unmatched: 9. Germline CDR1 and CDR2: SEHNR and FQNEAQ (reference sequence). The CDR3 spells CASSSPGLVSYEQYF. The CDR3 nucleotides read TGTGCCAGCAGCTCGCCGGGACTAGTTTCTTACGAGCAGTACTTC.

This clonotype was counted a few times. This sequence joins TRBV19 and TRBJ1-5, with a tentative D call TRBD1 (5 bases). The germline CDR1 and CDR2 sequences are LNHDA and SQIVND (reference sequence). This CDR3 contains 16 residues. V lost 6 bases and J lost 0, with 15 bases in between. The CDR3 reads CASSPPTVRSNQPQHF. In DNA form, the CDR3 reads TGTGCCAGTAGCCCCCCGACAGTACGTAGCAATCAGCCCCAGCATTTT.

The chain links TRBV7-8 to TRBJ1-1; unclear D gene. Trimming stripped 5 bases from V and 7 bases from J, with 14 bases between. Per the germline V gene, CDR1 is SGHVS and CDR2 is FQNEAQ. The CDR3 loop spans 13 amino acids. The CDR3 here is CASSPWVGDEAFF. In DNA form, the CDR3 reads TGTGCCAGCAGCCCTTGGGTCGGGGATGAAGCTTTCTTT. Combining the CDR3 with reference TRBV7-8 and TRBJ1-1 gives the whole variable domain GAGVSQSPRYKVAKRGQDVALRCDPISGHVSLFWYQQALGQGPEFLTYFQNEAQLDKSGLPSDRFFAERPEGSVSTLKIQRTQQEDSAVYLCASSPWVGDEAFFGQGTRLTVV.

The chain has TRBV20-1 and TRBJ2-1; TRBD2 might be the D (5 bases). Germline CDR1 is DFQATT and CDR2 is SNEGSKA (reference sequence). V lost 0 bases to trimming and J lost 6 bases, with 12 bases between them. The CDR3 sequence is 14 residues long. The CDR3 DNA is TGCAGTGCTAGAGAATGGACTGTTCCCAATGAGCAGTTCTTC. This codes for CSAREWTVPNEQFF.